One sample yielded the 5 T cell receptor beta chains listed below, sequenced in a study of T cell clones after liver transplantation. TCRdb's table, derived via immunoSEQ multiplex PCR, lists solely in-frame clones and lacks some. The table shows roughly 97,000 clones, with approximately 85% occurring only once. The sequencing used CD4+ T cells from blood, collected before liver transplant. These receptors all come from a human donor who received a liver transplant.

This chain joins TRBV5-1 and TRBJ2-2; the D is unclear. Germline V CDR1 and CDR2: SGHRS, YFSETQ. The CDR3 is 16 residues long. V lost 4 bases, J lost 3 bases, and 16 bases lay in between. The CDR3 nucleotides are TGCGCCAGCAGCCGAGCTTTGGATGGTGACACCGGGGAGCTGTTTTTT. As protein: CASSRALDGDTGELFF.

This chain connects TRBV4-1 to TRBJ1-4; D perhaps matches TRBD1 (6 bases). The CDR3 covers 18 residues. The V and J ends lost 2 bases and 11 bases respectively, with 27 bases between them. The germline CDR1 and CDR2 sequences are MGHRA and YSYEKL. CDR3 sequence (DNA): TGCGCCAGCAGCCAACGCCCAAGAGGACAGACTATGGAGTTGAAACTGTTTTTT. Translation gives CASSQRPRGQTMELKLFF.

This rearrangement joins TRBV6-5 to TRBJ1-3, with 8 bases aligning to TRBD1. Germline V CDR1 and CDR2: MNHEY, SVGAGI. This CDR3 region has 15 residues. V lost 6 bases and J lost 0; bases outside the gene matches: 4. The CDR3 nucleotides read TGTGCCAGCAGGGCACAGGGGGGCTCTGGAAACACCATATATTTT. As protein: CASRAQGGSGNTIYF.

The chain joins TRBV12-5 to TRBJ1-3; 7 nucleotides agree with TRBD1. Germline V gene data show CDR1 as LGHNT and CDR2 as FRNRAP. This CDR3 region has 15 residues. With 1 base clipped from V and 4 bases from J, the junction kept 4 bases outside the gene matches. The CDR3 region is CASGLATGVGNTIYF. The CDR3 region has the DNA TGTGCTAGTGGTTTGGCAACAGGGGTCGGAAACACCATATATTTT.

V gene TRBV6-6 combines with J gene TRBJ1-5; 7 bases map to TRBD1. The CDR3 totals 15 residues. V gave up 7 bases and J gave up 0 bases; unmatched junction bases: 6. CDR1 MNHNY and CDR2 SVGAGI come from the germline V gene (reference sequence). The DNA for the CDR3 is TGTGCCAGCAAAAAGGACAGGTCTAGCAATCAGCCCCAGCATTTT. Its translation is CASKKDRSSNQPQHF.